Listed below are T cell receptor beta chains from one sample, sequenced in a study of glioma-infiltrating T cells. MiXCR was run by TCRdb on the multiplex PCR reads, yielding one entry per CDR3 protein. This table holds about 3,900 distinct CDR3 sequences, 30% to 35% found once. The source material was glioma tissue, nonneoplastic brain tissue, or PBMCs (not recorded which). These TCRs come from a human donor with low-grade glioma or glioblastoma, undergoing nonglioma brain surgery, or in good health (not recorded which). Each CDR3 is given with its conserved first and last residue. The order of the fields is D gene, J gene, clone size, V gene, CDR3 protein, CDR3 DNA. A D gene is named only where the DNA matches it firmly. Clone size is stated in some rows and not others, as once, few, many or a class when expanded.

>NA|TRBJ2-7|NA|TRBV7-9
CASSLTSNYEQYF
TGTGCCAGCAGCTTAACCTCTAACTACGAGCAGTACTTC
>TRBD1|TRBJ2-7|few|TRBV12-3/TRBV12-4
CASSLVGRGLRRAEQYF
TGTGCCAGCAGTTTAGTGGGCAGGGGGCTCCGAAGGGCCGAGCAGTACTTC
>NA|TRBJ2-6|NA|TRBV6-2/TRBV6-3
CASSCTAHSSGANVLTF
TGTGCCAGCAGTTGTACAGCTCACAGCTCTGGGGCCAACGTCCTGACTTTC
>TRBD2|TRBJ2-5|NA|TRBV5-4
CASSLDSGGLETQYF
TGTGCCAGCAGCTTGGACAGCGGGGGGTTAGAGACCCAGTACTTC
>TRBD1|TRBJ2-5|many|TRBV7-3
CASSIQGALGETQYF
TGTGCCAGCAGCATTCAGGGGGCGCTGGGGGAGACCCAGTACTTC
>NA|TRBJ2-3|many|TRBV30
CAWRLGGTDTQYF
TGTGCCTGGAGATTGGGGGGCACAGATACGCAGTATTTT
>TRBD2|TRBJ2-3|medium-sized|TRBV20-1
CSARDAQRASGYTDTQYF
TGCAGTGCTAGAGATGCTCAGAGGGCTAGCGGTTACACAGATACGCAGTATTTT
>TRBD1|TRBJ2-5|medium-sized|TRBV20-1
CSVWDSQETQYF
TGCAGTGTTTGGGACAGCCAGGAGACCCAGTACTTC
>NA|TRBJ1-1|large|TRBV6-1
CASIGNLRRPEAFF
TGTGCCAGCATCGGCAACCTACGGAGACCTGAAGCTTTCTTT
>TRBD2|TRBJ2-7|many|TRBV4-1
CASSQGPSGGAYEQYF
TGCGCCAGCAGCCAGGGTCCTAGCGGGGGGGCTTACGAGCAGTACTTC
>TRBD2|TRBJ2-1|once|TRBV7-2
CASSLAGASGGRYNEQFF
TGTGCCAGCAGCTTAGCTGGGGCTAGCGGGGGACGATACAATGAGCAGTTCTTC
>TRBD2|TRBJ2-3|few|TRBV7-3
CASSSDPSGIASDTQYF
TGTGCCAGCAGCTCGGATCCTAGCGGGATAGCTTCTGATACGCAGTATTTT
>NA|TRBJ1-1|few|TRBV14
CASSPTGMRDTEAFF
TGTGCCAGCAGCCCTACAGGAATGCGGGACACTGAAGCTTTCTTT
>NA|TRBJ2-3|medium-sized|TRBV2
CASRGFSFTDTQYF
TGTGCCAGCAGGGGATTTAGCTTCACAGATACGCAGTATTTT
>NA|TRBJ1-2|few|TRBV29-1
CSVKTDLNYGYTF
TGCAGCGTTAAAACAGACCTCAACTATGGCTACACCTTC
>NA|TRBJ1-2|few|TRBV5-8
CASSLGPFNNYGYTF
TGTGCCAGCAGCTTAGGCCCCTTTAATAACTATGGCTACACCTTC
>TRBD2|TRBJ2-6|NA|TRBV20-1
CSARDLLAGANVLTF
TGCAGTGCTAGAGATCTACTAGCGGGGGCCAACGTCCTGACTTTC
>TRBD1|TRBJ2-6|once|TRBV20-1
CSAQLGGNSGANILTF
TGCAGTGCGCAGCTAGGGGGCAACTCTGGGGCCAACATCCTGACTTTC
>TRBD2|TRBJ2-2|few|TRBV12-3/TRBV12-4
CASSNAGVANTGELFF
TGTGCCAGCAGCAACGCGGGAGTGGCGAACACCGGGGAGCTGTTTTTT
>NA|TRBJ1-1|NA|TRBV12-3/TRBV12-4
CASSFRGRGTKAFF
TGTGCCAGCAGTTTCAGGGGCCGAGGGACTAAAGCTTTCTTT
>TRBD2|TRBJ2-3|many|TRBV4-1
CASRQGLAGATDTQYF
TGCGCCAGCAGACAGGGACTAGCGGGGGCGACAGATACGCAGTATTTT